The rows below give T cell receptor beta chains drawn from one sample of a study of technical replicates of blood from several donors. TCRdb's copy holds only in-frame clones and misses some; the assay was immunoSEQ multiplex PCR. The sample has 60,000 to 80,000 clones, around 94% seen once. Specimen: T cells isolated from PBMCs. The receptor source for this set is a human donor in good health. CDR3s include the opening cysteine and the closing phenylalanine or tryptophan. The D gene is left open where the match is weak. Clone size appears in some rows only: once, few, many, or a class for an expanded clone.

abundance | j_gene | d_gene | v_gene | CDR3aa | CDR3nt
. | TRBJ2-7 | . | TRBV28 | CASEQGHSYEQYF | TGTGCCAGCGAGCAGGGGCATTCCTACGAGCAGTACTTC
. | TRBJ1-5 | TRBD1 | TRBV28 | CASSLTGVSNQPQHF | TGTGCCAGCAGTTTGACAGGGGTCAGCAATCAGCCCCAGCATTTT
. | TRBJ2-6 | . | TRBV4-1 | CASSQARYSGANVLTF | TGCGCCAGCAGCCAAGCTCGGTACTCTGGGGCCAACGTCCTGACTTTC
. | TRBJ2-5 | . | TRBV7-2 | CASSLQGRETQYF | TGTGCCAGCAGCTTACAGGGTCGGGAGACCCAGTACTTC
once | TRBJ2-1 | TRBD2 | TRBV5-1 | CASSLAGVPYNEQFF | TGCGCCAGCAGCTTAGCGGGAGTACCCTACAATGAGCAGTTCTTC
. | TRBJ2-7 | . | TRBV5-1 | CASSLAGGAYEQYF | TGCGCCAGCAGCTTGGCGGGGGGCGCGTACGAGCAGTACTTC
once | TRBJ2-1 | . | TRBV19 | CASSSSSPEGPYEQFF | TGTGCCAGTAGTTCGAGTTCCCCGGAGGGGCCCTATGAGCAGTTCTTC
. | TRBJ1-2 | . | TRBV11-2 | CASSLRPGDLWQGF | TGTGCCAGCAGCTTAAGGCCGGGGGACTTATGGCAAGGCTTC
. | TRBJ2-7 | . | TRBV4-1 | CASSQGAGTPYEQYF | TGCGCCAGCAGCCAAGGTGCAGGGACTCCCTACGAGCAGTACTTC
. | TRBJ2-1 | TRBD1 | TRBV7-9 | CASSFPGQTLERQYNEQFF | TGTGCCAGCAGCTTTCCGGGACAGACCCTCGAAAGACAATACAATGAGCAGTTCTTC
once | TRBJ1-1 | . | TRBV11-2 | CASSAGLRGTEAFF | TGTGCCAGCAGCGCGGGATTGAGGGGCACTGAAGCTTTCTTT
once | TRBJ2-1 | TRBD2 | TRBV5-5 | CASLQREGPNNEQFF | TGTGCCAGCCTTCAGCGGGAGGGCCCTAATAATGAGCAGTTCTTC
. | TRBJ2-7 | . | TRBV7-9 | CASSFFNSYEQYF | TGTGCCAGCAGCTTTTTTAACTCCTACGAGCAGTACTTC
once | TRBJ2-2 | . | TRBV7-2 | CASSLSRNTGELFF | TGTGCCAGCAGCTTAAGTAGGAACACCGGGGAGCTGTTTTTT
. | TRBJ2-1 | . | TRBV29-1 | CSVIGQSGWDEQFF | TGCAGCGTGATCGGACAGTCGGGTTGGGATGAGCAGTTCTTC
. | TRBJ1-1 | TRBD1 | TRBV15 | CATSSHERGREEAFF | TGTGCCACCAGCTCCCATGAAAGGGGGCGCGAAGAAGCTTTCTTT
. | TRBJ1-1 | TRBD1 | TRBV28 | CASSSSGTGLTEAFF | TGTGCCAGCAGTTCCTCCGGGACAGGGCTCACTGAAGCTTTCTTT
. | TRBJ2-5 | TRBD1 | TRBV5-1 | CASSQYRDSFQETQYF | TGCGCCAGCAGCCAATACCGGGACAGCTTTCAAGAGACCCAGTACTTC
. | TRBJ1-1 | . | TRBV11-1 | CASSLQGLTEAFF | TGTGCCAGCAGCTTACAGGGGCTCACTGAAGCTTTCTTT
. | TRBJ2-7 | . | TRBV11-3 | CASSLGGTGTPREQYF | TGTGCCAGCAGCCTCGGGGGGACAGGTACACCTCGGGAGCAGTACTTC
. | TRBJ1-2 | . | TRBV18 | CASSPPEGIYGYTF | TGTGCCAGCTCACCACCGGAGGGGATCTATGGCTACACCTTC
. | TRBJ2-2 | TRBD2 | TRBV9 | CASSVLAGGGELFF | TGTGCCAGCAGCGTATTAGCGGGAGGAGGGGAGCTGTTTTTT
once | TRBJ2-3 | TRBD1 | TRBV28 | CASKGPGQDTDTQYF | TGTGCCAGCAAGGGACCGGGACAGGACACAGATACGCAGTATTTT
. | TRBJ2-3 | . | TRBV7-3 | CASSLTGGSTDTQYF | TGTGCCAGCAGCTTAACTGGGGGGAGCACAGATACGCAGTATTTT
. | TRBJ2-1 | TRBD2 | TRBV6-1 | CASTELAGEYNEQFF | TGTGCCAGCACCGAACTAGCGGGAGAATACAATGAGCAGTTCTTC
. | TRBJ2-7 | TRBD2 | TRBV11-2 | CASSLVSYSGRPYEQYF | TGTGCCAGCAGCTTAGTGTCCTATAGCGGGAGGCCCTACGAGCAGTACTTC
. | TRBJ1-1 | . | TRBV11-2 | CASSPLQEPNTEAFF | TGTGCCAGCAGCCCGCTACAGGAGCCGAACACTGAAGCTTTCTTT
. | TRBJ2-5 | . | TRBV29-1 | CSVDWGGRETQYF | TGCAGCGTTGATTGGGGGGGGCGAGAGACCCAGTACTTC
. | TRBJ2-1 | TRBD2 | TRBV7-3 | CASSLSGGEQFF | TGTGCCAGCAGCTTAAGCGGGGGTGAGCAGTTCTTC
. | TRBJ1-4 | . | TRBV7-6 | CASSLGGREKLFF | TGTGCCAGCAGCTTAGGGGGGCGTGAAAAACTGTTTTTT
. | TRBJ1-5 | TRBD1 | TRBV19 | CASSINRGDQPQHF | TGTGCCAGTAGTATAAACAGGGGAGATCAGCCCCAGCATTTT
once | TRBJ2-5 | TRBD1 | TRBV5-6 | CASSLDRAAQETQYF | TGTGCCAGCAGCCTGGACAGGGCGGCCCAAGAGACCCAGTACTTC
. | TRBJ2-5 | . | TRBV6-5 | CASAHESAEETQYF | TGTGCCAGCGCGCACGAAAGTGCGGAAGAGACCCAGTACTTC
. | TRBJ2-7 | . | TRBV27 | CASSPTAYEQYF | TGTGCCAGCAGTCCAACAGCCTACGAGCAGTACTTC
. | TRBJ2-1 | TRBD2 | TRBV11-2 | CASSLVPSGWNEQFF | TGTGCCAGCAGCTTAGTTCCTAGCGGGTGGAATGAGCAGTTCTTC
. | TRBJ2-3 | TRBD1 | TRBV7-3 | CASSIVPGQGMIGTDTQYF | TGTGCCAGCAGCATAGTACCGGGACAGGGGATGATAGGCACAGATACGCAGTATTTT
. | TRBJ2-7 | TRBD1 | TRBV27 | CASSQGAYEQYF | TGTGCCAGCAGCCAGGGGGCCTACGAGCAGTACTTC
. | TRBJ1-2 | . | TRBV5-1 | CASSLGQNLYGYTF | TGCGCCAGCAGCCTAGGACAGAACTTGTATGGCTACACCTTC
. | TRBJ1-5 | TRBD1 | TRBV28 | CASSTLIDRGNQPQHF | TGTGCCAGCAGTACCCTTATAGACAGGGGCAATCAGCCCCAGCATTTT
. | TRBJ1-4 | . | TRBV28 | CASSGGGASTNEKLFF | TGTGCCAGCAGTGGCGGGGGAGCCTCAACTAATGAAAAACTGTTTTTT
. | TRBJ2-1 | . | TRBV5-8 | CASSLGLFGQGSYNEQFF | TGTGCCAGCAGCTTGGGTCTGTTCGGCCAGGGTTCCTACAATGAGCAGTTCTTC
. | TRBJ1-1 | TRBD1 | TRBV29-1 | CSVVGGDRVSTEAFF | TGCAGCGTTGTTGGGGGGGACAGGGTGTCCACTGAAGCTTTCTTT
. | TRBJ2-1 | . | TRBV15 | CATSRDRVNEQFF | TGTGCCACCAGCAGAGATAGAGTGAATGAGCAGTTCTTC
. | TRBJ1-4 | TRBD1 | TRBV2 | CASRSQGQIIEKLFF | TGTGCCAGCAGAAGCCAGGGACAGATTATTGAAAAACTGTTTTTT
. | TRBJ1-5 | TRBD1 | TRBV6-6 | CASSYWETGNQPQHF | TGTGCCAGCAGTTACTGGGAGACAGGGAATCAGCCCCAGCATTTT
few | TRBJ2-7 | TRBD2 | TRBV7-3 | CASSPGAGAYEQYF | TGTGCCAGCAGCCCGGGAGCGGGAGCCTACGAGCAGTACTTC
. | TRBJ1-1 | . | TRBV5-4 | CASRTTGKTEAFF | TGTGCCAGCAGGACTACAGGGAAGACTGAAGCTTTCTTT
. | TRBJ2-2 | TRBD1 | TRBV10-3 | CANHPSGQGRTGELFF | TGTGCCAACCATCCTTCGGGACAGGGACGCACCGGGGAGCTGTTTTTT
. | TRBJ1-2 | . | TRBV5-1 | CASSVQDNNGYTF | TGCGCCAGCTCTGTGCAGGATAATAACGGCTACACCTTC
. | TRBJ1-3 | . | TRBV18 | CASSQPGEDGSTIYF | TGTGCCAGCTCACAGCCGGGGGAGGATGGAAGCACCATATATTTT
. | TRBJ2-2 | TRBD1 | TRBV18 | CASSRTGGPTTNTGELFF | TGTGCCAGCTCGAGGACAGGGGGTCCTACTACGAACACCGGGGAGCTGTTTTTT
. | TRBJ1-5 | . | TRBV28 | CASSWSGGPREPQHF | TGTGCCAGCAGTTGGTCCGGGGGTCCCCGTGAGCCCCAGCATTTT
. | TRBJ1-1 | . | TRBV5-1 | CASSFGTLNTEAFF | TGCGCCAGCAGCTTTGGCACCCTGAACACTGAAGCTTTCTTT
. | TRBJ1-4 | . | TRBV11-2 | CASSLQGEKLFF | TGTGCCAGCAGCTTACAGGGTGAAAAACTGTTTTTT
. | TRBJ1-2 | TRBD1 | TRBV27 | CASSFTGGADGYTF | TGTGCCAGCAGTTTTACAGGGGGCGCAGATGGCTACACCTTC
. | TRBJ2-7 | . | TRBV25-1 | CASSRGYEQYF | TGTGCCAGCAGTCGGGGCTACGAGCAGTACTTC
. | TRBJ1-3 | . | TRBV19 | CASSPHSTPTGGNTIYF | TGTGCCAGTAGTCCTCACTCGACTCCGACAGGCGGAAACACCATATATTTT
. | TRBJ2-7 | . | TRBV6-1 | CASSEAVIRTVAVASYEQYF | TGTGCCAGCAGTGAAGCGGTAATTAGGACAGTGGCAGTGGCCTCCTACGAGCAGTACTTC
. | TRBJ1-1 | TRBD1 | TRBV19 | CASSKALQGATEAFF | TGTGCCAGTAGCAAAGCCCTACAGGGGGCCACTGAAGCTTTCTTT